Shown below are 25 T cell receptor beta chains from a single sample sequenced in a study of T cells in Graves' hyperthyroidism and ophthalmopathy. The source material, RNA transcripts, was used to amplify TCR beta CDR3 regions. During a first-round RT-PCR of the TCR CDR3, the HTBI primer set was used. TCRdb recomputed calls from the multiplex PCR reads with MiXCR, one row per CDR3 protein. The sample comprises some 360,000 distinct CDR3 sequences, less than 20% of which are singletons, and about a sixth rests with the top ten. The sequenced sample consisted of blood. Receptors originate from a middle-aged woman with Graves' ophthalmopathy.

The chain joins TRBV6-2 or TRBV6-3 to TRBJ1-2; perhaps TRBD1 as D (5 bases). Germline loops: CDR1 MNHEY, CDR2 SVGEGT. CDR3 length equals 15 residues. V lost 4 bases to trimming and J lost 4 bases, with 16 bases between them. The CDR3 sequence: CASSLSGTGVYGYTF. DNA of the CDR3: TGTGCCAGCAGTTTAAGCGGGACGGGGGTCTATGGCTACACCTTC.

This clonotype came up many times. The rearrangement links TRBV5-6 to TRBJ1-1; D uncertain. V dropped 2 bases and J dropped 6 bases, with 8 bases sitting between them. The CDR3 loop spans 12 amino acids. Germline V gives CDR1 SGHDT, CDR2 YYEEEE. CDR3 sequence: CASSFSRAEAFF. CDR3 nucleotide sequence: TGTGCCAGCAGCTTTTCTCGCGCTGAAGCTTTCTTT.

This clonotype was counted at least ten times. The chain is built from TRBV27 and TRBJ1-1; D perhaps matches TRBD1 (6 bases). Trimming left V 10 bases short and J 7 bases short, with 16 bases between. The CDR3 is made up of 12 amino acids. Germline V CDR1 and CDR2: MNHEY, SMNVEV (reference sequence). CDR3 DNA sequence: TGTGCCACCCTGGCGGGGGCCGGTGAAGCTTTCTTT. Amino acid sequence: CATLAGAGEAFF.

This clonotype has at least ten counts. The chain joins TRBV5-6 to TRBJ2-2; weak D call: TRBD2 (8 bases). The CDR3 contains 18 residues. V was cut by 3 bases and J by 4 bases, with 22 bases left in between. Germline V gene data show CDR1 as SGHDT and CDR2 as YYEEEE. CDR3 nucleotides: TGTGCCAGCAGCTCGACAGGGCTGGGACTAGTAAGCACCGGGGAGCTGTTTTTT. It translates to CASSSTGLGLVSTGELFF.

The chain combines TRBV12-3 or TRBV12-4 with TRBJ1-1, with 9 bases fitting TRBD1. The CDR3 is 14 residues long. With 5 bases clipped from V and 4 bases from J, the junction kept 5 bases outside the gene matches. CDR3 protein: CASSQNRGPTEAFF. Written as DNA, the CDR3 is TGTGCCAGCAGTCAGAACAGGGGGCCCACTGAAGCTTTCTTT.

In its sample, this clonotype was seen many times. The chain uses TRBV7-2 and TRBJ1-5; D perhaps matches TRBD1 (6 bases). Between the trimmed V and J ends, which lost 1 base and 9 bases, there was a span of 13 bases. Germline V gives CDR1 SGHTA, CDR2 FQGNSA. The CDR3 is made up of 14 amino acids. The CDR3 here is CASSLGQGIGPQHF. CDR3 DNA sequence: TGTGCCAGCAGCTTAGGCCAGGGGATTGGGCCCCAGCATTTT.

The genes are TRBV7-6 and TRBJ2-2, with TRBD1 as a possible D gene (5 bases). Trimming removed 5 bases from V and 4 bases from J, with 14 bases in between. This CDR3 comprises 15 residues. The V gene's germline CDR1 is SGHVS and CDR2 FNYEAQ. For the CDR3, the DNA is TGTGCCAGCAGCCACTTAACAGGCCCCACCGGGGAGCTGTTTTTT. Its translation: CASSHLTGPTGELFF.

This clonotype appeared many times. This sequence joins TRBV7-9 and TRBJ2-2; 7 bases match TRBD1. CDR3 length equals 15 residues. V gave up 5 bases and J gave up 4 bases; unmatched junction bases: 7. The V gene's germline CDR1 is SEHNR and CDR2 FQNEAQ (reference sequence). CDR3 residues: CASSDYRGSTGELFF. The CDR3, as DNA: TGTGCCAGCAGCGATTACAGGGGATCCACCGGGGAGCTGTTTTTT.

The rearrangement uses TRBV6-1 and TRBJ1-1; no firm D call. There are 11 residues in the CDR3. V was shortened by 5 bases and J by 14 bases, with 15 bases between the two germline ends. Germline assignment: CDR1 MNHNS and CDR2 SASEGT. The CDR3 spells CASSRDRFAFF. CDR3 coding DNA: TGTGCCAGCAGTAGGGATAGGTTCGCCTTCTTT.

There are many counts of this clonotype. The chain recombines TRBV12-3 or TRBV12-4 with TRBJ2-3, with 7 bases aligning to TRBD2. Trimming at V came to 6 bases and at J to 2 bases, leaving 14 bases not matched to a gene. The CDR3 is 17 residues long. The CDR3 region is CASRHRDAGGITDTQYF. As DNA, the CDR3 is TGTGCCAGCAGACACCGGGACGCCGGGGGGATCACAGATACGCAGTATTTT.

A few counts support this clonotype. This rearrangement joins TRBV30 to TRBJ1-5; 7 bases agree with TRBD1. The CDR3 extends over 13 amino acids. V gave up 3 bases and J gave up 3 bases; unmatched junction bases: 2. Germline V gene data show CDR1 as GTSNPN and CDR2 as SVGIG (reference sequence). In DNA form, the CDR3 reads TGTGCCTGGAGGGGACAGTACAATCAGCCCCAGCATTTT. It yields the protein CAWRGQYNQPQHF.

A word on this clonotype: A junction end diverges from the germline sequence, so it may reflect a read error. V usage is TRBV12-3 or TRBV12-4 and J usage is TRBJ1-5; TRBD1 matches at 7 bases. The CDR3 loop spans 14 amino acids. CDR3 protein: CASSPPGGNRPQHF. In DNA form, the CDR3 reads TGTGCCAGCAGTCCTCCAGGGGGTAATCGGCCCCAGCATTTT.

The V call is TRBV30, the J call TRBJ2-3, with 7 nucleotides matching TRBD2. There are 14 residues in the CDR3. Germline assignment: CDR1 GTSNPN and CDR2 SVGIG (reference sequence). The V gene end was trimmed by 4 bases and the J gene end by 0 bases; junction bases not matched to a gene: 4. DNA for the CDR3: TGTGCCTGGAACAGCGGGGAGAGCACAGATACGCAGTATTTT. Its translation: CAWNSGESTDTQYF.

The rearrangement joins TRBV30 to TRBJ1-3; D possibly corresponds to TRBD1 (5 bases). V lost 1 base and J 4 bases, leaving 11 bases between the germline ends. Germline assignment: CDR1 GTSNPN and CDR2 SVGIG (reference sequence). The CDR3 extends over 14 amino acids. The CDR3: CAWSAGVKGNTIYF. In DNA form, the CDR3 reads TGTGCCTGGAGTGCGGGGGTAAAAGGAAACACCATATATTTT.

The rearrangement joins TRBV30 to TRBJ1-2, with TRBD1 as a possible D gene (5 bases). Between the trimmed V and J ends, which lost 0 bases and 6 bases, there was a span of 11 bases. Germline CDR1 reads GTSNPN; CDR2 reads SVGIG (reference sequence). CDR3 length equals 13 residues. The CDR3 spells CAWSVELGDGYTF. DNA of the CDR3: TGTGCCTGGAGTGTAGAGCTGGGGGATGGCTACACCTTC.

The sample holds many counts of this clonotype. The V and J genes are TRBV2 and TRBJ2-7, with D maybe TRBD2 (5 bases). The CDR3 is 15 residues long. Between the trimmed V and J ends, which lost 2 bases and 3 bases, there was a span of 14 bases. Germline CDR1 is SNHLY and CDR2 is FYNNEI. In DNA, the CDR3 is TGTGCCAGCAGTGAAACGAGGGCTGCTATCTACGAGCAGTACTTC. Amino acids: CASSETRAAIYEQYF.

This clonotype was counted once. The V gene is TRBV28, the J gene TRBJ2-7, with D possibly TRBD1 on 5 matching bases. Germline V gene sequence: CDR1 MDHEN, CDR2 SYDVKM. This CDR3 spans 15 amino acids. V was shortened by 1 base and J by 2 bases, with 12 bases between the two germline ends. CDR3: CASSLYAQGPYEQYF. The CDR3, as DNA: TGTGCCAGCAGTTTATACGCCCAGGGTCCCTACGAGCAGTACTTC.

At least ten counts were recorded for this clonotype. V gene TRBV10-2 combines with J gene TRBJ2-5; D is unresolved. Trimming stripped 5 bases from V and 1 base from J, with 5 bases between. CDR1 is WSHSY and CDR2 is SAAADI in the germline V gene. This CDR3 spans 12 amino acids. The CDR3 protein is CASSHGQETQYF. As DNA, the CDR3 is TGCGCCAGCAGTCACGGCCAAGAGACCCAGTACTTC.

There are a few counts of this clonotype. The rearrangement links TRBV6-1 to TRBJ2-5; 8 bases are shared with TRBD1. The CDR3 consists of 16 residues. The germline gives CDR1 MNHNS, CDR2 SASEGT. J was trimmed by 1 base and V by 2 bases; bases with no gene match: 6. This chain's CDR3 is CASSEPLTGGQETQYF. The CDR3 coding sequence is TGTGCCAGCAGTGAACCTTTAACAGGGGGCCAAGAGACCCAGTACTTC.

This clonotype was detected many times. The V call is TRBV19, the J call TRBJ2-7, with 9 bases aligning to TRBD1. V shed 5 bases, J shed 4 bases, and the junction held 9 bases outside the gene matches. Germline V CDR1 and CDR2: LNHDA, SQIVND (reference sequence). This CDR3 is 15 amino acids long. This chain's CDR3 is CASSPRTGVGYEQYF. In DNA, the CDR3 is TGTGCCAGTAGTCCCCGGACAGGGGTGGGGTACGAGCAGTACTTC. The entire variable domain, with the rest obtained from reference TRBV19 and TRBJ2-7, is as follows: DGGITQSPKYLFRKEGQNVTLSCEQNLNHDAMYWYRQDPGQGLRLIYYSQIVNDFQKGDIAEGYSVSREKKESFPLTVTSAQKNPTAFYLCASSPRTGVGYEQYFGPGTRLTVT.

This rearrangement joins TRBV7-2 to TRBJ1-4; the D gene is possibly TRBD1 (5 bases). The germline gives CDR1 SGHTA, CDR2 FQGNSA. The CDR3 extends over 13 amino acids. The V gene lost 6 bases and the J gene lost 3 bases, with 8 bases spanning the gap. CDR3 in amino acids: CASRTGANEKLFF. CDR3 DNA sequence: TGTGCCAGCAGAACAGGTGCTAATGAAAAACTGTTTTTT.

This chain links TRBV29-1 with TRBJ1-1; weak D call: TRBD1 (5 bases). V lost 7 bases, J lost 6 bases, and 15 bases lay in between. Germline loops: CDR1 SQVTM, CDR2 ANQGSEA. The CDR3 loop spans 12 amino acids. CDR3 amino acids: CSGGERGAEAFF. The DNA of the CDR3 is TGCAGCGGGGGAGAAAGGGGAGCTGAAGCTTTCTTT.

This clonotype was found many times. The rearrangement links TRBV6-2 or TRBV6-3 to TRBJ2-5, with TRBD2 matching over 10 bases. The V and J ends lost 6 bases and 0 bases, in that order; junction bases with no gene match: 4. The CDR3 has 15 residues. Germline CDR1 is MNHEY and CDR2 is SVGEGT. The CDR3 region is CASRLLAGYQETQYF. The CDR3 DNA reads TGTGCCAGCAGACTACTAGCGGGATACCAAGAGACCCAGTACTTC.

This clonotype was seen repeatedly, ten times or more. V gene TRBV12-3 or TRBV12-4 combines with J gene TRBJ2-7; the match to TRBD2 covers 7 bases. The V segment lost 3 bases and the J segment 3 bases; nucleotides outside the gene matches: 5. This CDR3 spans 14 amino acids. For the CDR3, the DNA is TGTGCCAGCAGTTTCGCGGGAGCGAACTACGAGCAGTACTTC. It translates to CASSFAGANYEQYF.

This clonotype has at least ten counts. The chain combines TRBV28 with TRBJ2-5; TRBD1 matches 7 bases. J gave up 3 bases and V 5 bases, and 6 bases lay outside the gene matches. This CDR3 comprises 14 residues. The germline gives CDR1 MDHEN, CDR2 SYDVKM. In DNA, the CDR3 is TGTGCCAGCAGTCCCTCTGACAGGGAAGAGACCCAGTACTTC. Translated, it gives CASSPSDREETQYF.